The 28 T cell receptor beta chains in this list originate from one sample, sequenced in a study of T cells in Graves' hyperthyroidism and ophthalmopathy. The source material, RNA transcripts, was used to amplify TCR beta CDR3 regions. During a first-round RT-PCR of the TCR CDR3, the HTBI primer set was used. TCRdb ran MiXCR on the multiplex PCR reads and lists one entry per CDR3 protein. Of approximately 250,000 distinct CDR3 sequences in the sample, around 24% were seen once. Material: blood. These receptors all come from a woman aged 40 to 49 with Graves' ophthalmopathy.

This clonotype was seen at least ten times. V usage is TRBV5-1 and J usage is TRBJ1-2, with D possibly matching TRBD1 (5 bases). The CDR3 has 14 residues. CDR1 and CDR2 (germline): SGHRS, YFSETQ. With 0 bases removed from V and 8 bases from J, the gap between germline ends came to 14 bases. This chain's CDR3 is CASSLGSQGRGYTF. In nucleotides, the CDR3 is TGCGCCAGCAGCTTGGGCTCCCAGGGACGCGGCTACACCTTC.

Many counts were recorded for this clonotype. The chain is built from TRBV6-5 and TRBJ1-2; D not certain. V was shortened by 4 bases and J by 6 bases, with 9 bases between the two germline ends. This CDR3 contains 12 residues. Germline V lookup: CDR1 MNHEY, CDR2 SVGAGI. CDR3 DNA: TGTGCCAGCAGTTCATGGAGTGATGGCTACACCTTC. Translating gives CASSSWSDGYTF.

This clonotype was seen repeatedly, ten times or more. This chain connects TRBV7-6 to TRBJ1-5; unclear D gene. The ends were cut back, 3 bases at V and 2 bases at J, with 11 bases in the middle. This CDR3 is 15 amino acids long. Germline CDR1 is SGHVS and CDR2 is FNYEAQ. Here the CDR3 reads CASSLERTGNQPQHF. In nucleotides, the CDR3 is TGTGCCAGCAGCTTGGAACGAACGGGCAATCAGCCCCAGCATTTT.

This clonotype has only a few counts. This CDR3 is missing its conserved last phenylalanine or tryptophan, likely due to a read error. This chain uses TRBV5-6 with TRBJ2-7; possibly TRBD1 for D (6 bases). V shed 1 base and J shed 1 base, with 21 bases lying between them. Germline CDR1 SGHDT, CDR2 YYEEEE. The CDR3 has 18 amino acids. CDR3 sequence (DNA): TGTGCCAGCAGCTTGAGAACAGGGCCCATGGTGGGTTCCTACGAGCAGTACATC. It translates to CASSLRTGPMVGSYEQYI.

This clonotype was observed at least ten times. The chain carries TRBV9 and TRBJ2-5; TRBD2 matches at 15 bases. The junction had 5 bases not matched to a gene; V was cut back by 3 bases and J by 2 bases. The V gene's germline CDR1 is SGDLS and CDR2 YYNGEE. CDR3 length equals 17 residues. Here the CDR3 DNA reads TGTGCCAGCAGCGCTGGAGGACTAGCGGGAGGGCAAGAGACCCAGTACTTC. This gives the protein CASSAGGLAGGQETQYF.

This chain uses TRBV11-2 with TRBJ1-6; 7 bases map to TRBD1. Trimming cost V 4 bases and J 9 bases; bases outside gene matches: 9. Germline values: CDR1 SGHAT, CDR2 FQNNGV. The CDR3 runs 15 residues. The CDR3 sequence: CASSSTRHRGSPLHF. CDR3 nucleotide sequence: TGTGCCAGCAGCTCAACCCGGCACAGGGGTTCACCCCTCCACTTT.

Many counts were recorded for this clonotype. The CDR3, as DNA: TGTGCCAGCAGTTACTCGGTAGGGACTAGCGGACCTACGAACACCGGGGAGCTGTTTTTT. As protein: CASSYSVGTSGPTNTGELFF. The chain links TRBV6-2 or TRBV6-3 to TRBJ2-2; 11 bases agree with TRBD2. With V trimmed by 0 bases and J by 0 bases, 9 bases remained unmatched. From germline, CDR1 is MNHEY and CDR2 SVGEGT. There are 20 residues in the CDR3.

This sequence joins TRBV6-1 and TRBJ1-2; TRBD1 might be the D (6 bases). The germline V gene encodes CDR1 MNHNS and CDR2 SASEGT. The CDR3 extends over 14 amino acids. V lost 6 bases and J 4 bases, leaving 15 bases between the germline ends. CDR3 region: CASRQNRALYGYTF. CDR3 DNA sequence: TGTGCCAGCAGACAAAACAGGGCCCTCTATGGCTACACCTTC.

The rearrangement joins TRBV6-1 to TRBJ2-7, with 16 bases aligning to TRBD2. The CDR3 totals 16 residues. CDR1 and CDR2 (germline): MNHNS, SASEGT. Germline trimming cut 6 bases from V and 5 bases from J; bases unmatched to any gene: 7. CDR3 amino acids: CASSGTSGRVSDEQYF. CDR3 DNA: TGTGCCAGCAGCGGGACTAGCGGGAGGGTTTCCGACGAGCAGTACTTC.

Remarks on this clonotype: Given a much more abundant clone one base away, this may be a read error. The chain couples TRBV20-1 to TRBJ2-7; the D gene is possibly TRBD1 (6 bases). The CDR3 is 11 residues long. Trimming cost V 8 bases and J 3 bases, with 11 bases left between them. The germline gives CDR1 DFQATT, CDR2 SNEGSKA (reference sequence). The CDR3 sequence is CSSWDNYEQYF. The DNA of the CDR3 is TGCAGTTCCTGGGACAACTACGAGCAGTACTTC.

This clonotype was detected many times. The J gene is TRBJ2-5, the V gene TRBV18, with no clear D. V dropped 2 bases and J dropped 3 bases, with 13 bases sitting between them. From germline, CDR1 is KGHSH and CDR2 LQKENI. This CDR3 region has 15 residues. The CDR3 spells CASSPASVTKETQYF. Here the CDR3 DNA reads TGTGCCAGCTCACCAGCCAGCGTTACAAAAGAGACCCAGTACTTC.

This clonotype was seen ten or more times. The DNA of the CDR3 is TGTGCCAGCAGCCAAGATACTTCCGGGACTATCTCCTACGAGCAGTACTTC. It is translated as CASSQDTSGTISYEQYF. The chain links TRBV4-2 to TRBJ2-7; TRBD2 matches 7 bases. Germline V gene lookup returns CDR1 LGHNA and CDR2 YNFKEQ. The J segment lost 0 bases and the V segment lost 0 bases, leaving 8 bases of the junction unmatched. CDR3 length equals 17 residues.

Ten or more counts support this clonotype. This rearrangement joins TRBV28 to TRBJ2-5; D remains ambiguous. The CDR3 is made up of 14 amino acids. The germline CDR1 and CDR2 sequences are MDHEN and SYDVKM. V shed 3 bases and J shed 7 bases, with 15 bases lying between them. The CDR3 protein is CASSFLRSRGTQYF. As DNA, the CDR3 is TGTGCCAGCAGTTTCCTGCGGAGTCGTGGGACCCAGTACTTC.

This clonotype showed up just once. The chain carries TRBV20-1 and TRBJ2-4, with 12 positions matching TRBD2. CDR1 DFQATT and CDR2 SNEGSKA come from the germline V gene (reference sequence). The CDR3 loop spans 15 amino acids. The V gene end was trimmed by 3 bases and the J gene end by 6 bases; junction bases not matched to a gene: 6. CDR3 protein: CSASSSGRALNIQYF. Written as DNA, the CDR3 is TGCAGTGCTAGTTCTAGCGGGAGGGCCTTAAACATTCAGTACTTC.

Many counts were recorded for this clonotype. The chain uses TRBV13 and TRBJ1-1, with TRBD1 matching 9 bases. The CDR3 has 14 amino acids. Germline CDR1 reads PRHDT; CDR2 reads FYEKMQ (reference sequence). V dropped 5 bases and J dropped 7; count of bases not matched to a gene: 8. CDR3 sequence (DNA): TGTGCCAGCAGCACCCGGACAGGGGAGAGTGAAGCTTTCTTT. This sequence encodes CASSTRTGESEAFF.

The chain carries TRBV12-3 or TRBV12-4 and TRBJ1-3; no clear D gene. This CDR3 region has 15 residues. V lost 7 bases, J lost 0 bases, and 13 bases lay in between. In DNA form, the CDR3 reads TGTGCCAGCACCGCACATGGGATCTCTGGAAACACCATATATTTT. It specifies CASTAHGISGNTIYF.

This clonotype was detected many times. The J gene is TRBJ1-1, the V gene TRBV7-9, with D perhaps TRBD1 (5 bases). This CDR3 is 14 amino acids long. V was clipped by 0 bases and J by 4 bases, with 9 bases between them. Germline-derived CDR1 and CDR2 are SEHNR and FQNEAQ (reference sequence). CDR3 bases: TGTGCCAGCAGCTTAGCTCAGGGCACCACTGAAGCTTTCTTT. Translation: CASSLAQGTTEAFF.

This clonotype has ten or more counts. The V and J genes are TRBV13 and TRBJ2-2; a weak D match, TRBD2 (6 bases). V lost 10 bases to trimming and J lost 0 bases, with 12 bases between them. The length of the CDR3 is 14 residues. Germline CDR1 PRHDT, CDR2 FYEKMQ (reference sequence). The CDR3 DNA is TGTGCCACGAGACGGGGGACGAACACCGGGGAGCTGTTTTTT. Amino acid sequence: CATRRGTNTGELFF.

The DNA of the CDR3 is TGCGCCAGCGCTACTAGCGGCTGGGGGGCACAAGAGACCCAGTACTTC. Its translation is CASATSGWGAQETQYF. V gene TRBV5-1 combines with J gene TRBJ2-5, with 8 positions matching TRBD2. The CDR3 is made up of 16 amino acids. Germline V gives CDR1 SGHRS, CDR2 YFSETQ. Losses at the gene ends were 7 bases for V and 2 bases for J; bases not matched to a gene: 13.

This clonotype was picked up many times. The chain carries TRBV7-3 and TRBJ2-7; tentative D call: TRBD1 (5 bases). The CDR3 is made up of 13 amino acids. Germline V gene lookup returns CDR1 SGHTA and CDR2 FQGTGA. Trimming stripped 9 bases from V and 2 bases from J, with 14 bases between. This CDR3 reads CARPVTGTYEQYF. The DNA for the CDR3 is TGTGCCAGGCCTGTTACAGGAACCTACGAGCAGTACTTC.

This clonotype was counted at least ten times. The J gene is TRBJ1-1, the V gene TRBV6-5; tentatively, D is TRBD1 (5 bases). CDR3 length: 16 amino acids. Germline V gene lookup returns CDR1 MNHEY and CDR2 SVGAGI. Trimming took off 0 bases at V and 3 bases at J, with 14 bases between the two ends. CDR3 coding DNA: TGTGCCAGCAGTTACTCGTTCGCGGGGCAGCACACTGAAGCTTTCTTT. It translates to CASSYSFAGQHTEAFF.

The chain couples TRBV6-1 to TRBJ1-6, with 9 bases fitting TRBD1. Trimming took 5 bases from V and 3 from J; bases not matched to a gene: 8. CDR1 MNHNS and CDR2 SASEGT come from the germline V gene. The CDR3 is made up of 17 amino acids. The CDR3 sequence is CASSRQGGSNYNSPLHF. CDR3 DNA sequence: TGTGCCAGCAGTAGACAGGGGGGGTCGAACTATAATTCACCCCTCCACTTT.

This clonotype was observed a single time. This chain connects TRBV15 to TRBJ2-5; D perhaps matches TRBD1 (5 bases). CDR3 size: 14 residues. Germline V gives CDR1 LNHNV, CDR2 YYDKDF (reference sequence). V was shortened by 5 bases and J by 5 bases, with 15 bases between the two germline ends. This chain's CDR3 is CATSVAGRMETQYF. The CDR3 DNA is TGTGCCACCAGCGTGGCAGGGCGGATGGAGACCCAGTACTTC.

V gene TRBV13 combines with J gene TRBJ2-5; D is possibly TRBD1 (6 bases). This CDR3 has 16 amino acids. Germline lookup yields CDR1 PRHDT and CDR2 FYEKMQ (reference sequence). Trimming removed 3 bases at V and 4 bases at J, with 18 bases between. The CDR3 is CASSLSDIGGRETQYF. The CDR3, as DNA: TGTGCCAGCAGCTTGTCGGATATAGGGGGACGAGAGACCCAGTACTTC.

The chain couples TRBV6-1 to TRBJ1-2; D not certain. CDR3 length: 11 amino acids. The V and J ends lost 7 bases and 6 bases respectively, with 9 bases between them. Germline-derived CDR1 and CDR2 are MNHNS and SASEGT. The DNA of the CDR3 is TGTGCCAGCATGGGTGCGGATGGCTACACCTTC. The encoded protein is CASMGADGYTF.

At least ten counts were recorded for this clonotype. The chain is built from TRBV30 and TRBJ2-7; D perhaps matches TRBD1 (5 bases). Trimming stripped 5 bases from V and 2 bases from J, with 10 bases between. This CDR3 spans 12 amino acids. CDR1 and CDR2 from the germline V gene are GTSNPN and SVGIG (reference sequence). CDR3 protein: CAWAGYPYEQYF. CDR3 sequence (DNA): TGTGCCTGGGCAGGGTACCCCTACGAGCAGTACTTC.

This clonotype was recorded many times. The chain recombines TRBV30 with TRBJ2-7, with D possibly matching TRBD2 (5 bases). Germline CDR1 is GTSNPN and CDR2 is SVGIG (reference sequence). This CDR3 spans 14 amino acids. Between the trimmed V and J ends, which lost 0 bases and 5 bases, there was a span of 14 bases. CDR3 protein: CAWSVGRGNDEQYF. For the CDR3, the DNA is TGTGCCTGGAGTGTCGGAAGAGGGAATGACGAGCAGTACTTC.

The DNA for the CDR3 is TGTGCCAGCAGTTTAGAGACAGGGGGCGGGTATGGCTACACCTTC. Protein: CASSLETGGGYGYTF. The chain couples TRBV28 to TRBJ1-2, with TRBD1 matching over 10 bases. Germline CDR1 MDHEN, CDR2 SYDVKM. Trimming took 2 bases from V and 5 from J; bases not matched to a gene: 5. This CDR3 has 15 residues.